This T cell receptor (beta chain) is from a study of cytomegalovirus exposure and HLA in healthy donors. Study findings and constraints: In a later analysis, DRB1 alleles had the most associated TCRs; HLA-C alleles the fewest. Rarity characterized most TCR sequences, yet some public TCRs appeared in many donors.

The study sampled nominally healthy donors, though unrecorded immune exposures were likely. PCR primers comprised 60 Vbeta and 13 Jbeta primers. Sequenced by immunoSEQ multiplex PCR; TCRdb stores in-frame clones only, minus some. The repertoire consists of approximately 160,000 clones, with about 83% occurring once and the leading ten covering about 4.9%. With respect to this clone: Its antigen is unknown.

The origin of this receptor is a girl between 5 and 17 years old in good health and CMV-seropositive. Sequenced material: PBMCs.

The CDR3 is CASSLHREYEQYF. The CDR3 nucleotides read TGTGCCAGCAGCCTTCACAGGGAGTACGAGCAGTACTTC. The chain uses TRBV6-5 and TRBJ2-7; tentative D call: TRBD1 (6 bases). CDR1 is MNHEY and CDR2 is SVGAGI in the germline V gene. The CDR3 spans 13 residues. V lost 6 bases and J lost 4, with 13 bases in between.